The TCR beta chain described here comes from a study of CD8+CD57+ T cells in acquired aplastic anemia. Whoever was chosen for sequencing had shown CD8+CD57+ cell expansion by flow cytometry. The patients, all of them, had severe acquired aplastic anemia. The TCR beta profiling, which covered VDJ combination and CDR3 sequence, was carried out using genomic DNA as the template. TCRdb recomputed calls from the reads with MiXCR, one row per CDR3 protein. The table lists roughly 250,000 distinct CDR3 sequences, 45% to 50% of them singletons. In its sample, this clonotype was seen a few times. What it binds is not known. J lost 4 bases, V lost 3 bases, and 3 bases had no gene match. This CDR3 is 14 amino acids long. Germline V gene data show CDR1 as SGHTA and CDR2 as FQGNSA. Regarding the study as a whole: No significant difference in CD8+ Simpson's diversity was found between patients and controls. Overlap between patients and controls comprised twenty-nine CD8+ CDR3 sequences.

The chain employs TRBV7-2 and TRBJ1-1; TRBD1 aligns across 9 bases. The origin of this receptor is a human donor with aplastic anemia. Material: sorted CD4+, CD8+, or CD8+CD57+ T cells (not recorded which) from PBMCs. The CDR3 sequence is CASSFRQGGTEAFF. The CDR3 DNA sequence: TGTGCCAGCAGCTTCCGACAGGGGGGCACTGAAGCTTTCTTT.